These 17 T cell receptor beta chains were sequenced from one sample in a study of cytomegalovirus exposure and HLA in healthy donors. Use of 60 Vbeta and 13 Jbeta primers characterized the PCR. The assay was immunoSEQ multiplex PCR, and TCRdb's table has in-frame clones only and misses some. There are around 160,000 clones in the sample; about three quarters occur only once, and about 4.7% lies in the top ten. The sequenced sample consisted of PBMCs. Every receptor here comes from a man aged 18 to 29 in good health and CMV-seropositive.

J is TRBJ1-6 and V is TRBV6-1; no reliable D call. V gave up 7 bases and J gave up 6 bases, with 13 bases separating them. The CDR3 is 14 residues long. Germline assignment: CDR1 MNHNS and CDR2 SASEGT. The CDR3 DNA reads as TGTGCCAGCACCCTGACAAGTATTAATTCACCCCTCCACTTT. This sequence encodes CASTLTSINSPLHF.

This clone was seen a handful of times. The chain couples TRBV6-5 to TRBJ2-5, with 8 bases that match TRBD2. This CDR3 has 15 residues. The J segment lost 4 bases and the V segment lost 2 bases, leaving 6 bases of the junction unmatched. Germline CDR1 MNHEY, CDR2 SVGAGI. The CDR3 sequence: CASSYRGLEGETQYF. The CDR3 DNA sequence: TGTGCCAGCAGTTACCGGGGACTAGAGGGAGAGACCCAGTACTTC.

The genes are TRBV25-1 and TRBJ1-1; tentative D call: TRBD1 (6 bases). Germline CDR1 MGHDK, CDR2 SYGVNS. This CDR3 spans 13 amino acids. Trimming left V 8 bases short and J 3 bases short, with 13 bases between. CDR3 in amino acids: CASWGNRDTEAFF. The DNA for the CDR3 is TGTGCCAGCTGGGGGAACAGGGACACTGAAGCTTTCTTT.

This clone was observed a single time. J is TRBJ2-1 and V is TRBV6-1, with TRBD2 matching 9 bases. CDR3 length: 14 amino acids. Germline-derived CDR1 and CDR2 are MNHNS and SASEGT. Unmatched junction bases numbered 11, after V lost 10 bases and J lost 7 bases. The CDR3 sequence: CATRGGGWENEQFF. DNA for the CDR3: TGTGCCACCCGCGGGGGGGGATGGGAGAATGAGCAGTTCTTC.

This chain joins TRBV7-9 and TRBJ1-2, with 7 bases that match TRBD1. Germline values: CDR1 SEHNR, CDR2 FQNEAQ (reference sequence). This CDR3 region has 15 residues. V was pared by 6 bases and J by 8 bases, with 15 bases of the junction left unmatched. CDR3 in DNA: TGTGCCAGCAGTTTCTCAGTCGGGACAGCATCCGGCTACACCTTC. Translated: CASSFSVGTASGYTF.

The chain carries TRBV5-6 and TRBJ1-1; TRBD1 might be the D (5 bases). From germline, CDR1 is SGHDT and CDR2 YYEEEE. The CDR3 is made up of 12 amino acids. Between the trimmed V and J ends, which lost 3 bases and 7 bases, there was a span of 10 bases. Here the CDR3 reads CASSYPTGEAFF. In DNA, the CDR3 is TGTGCCAGCAGCTACCCAACAGGTGAAGCTTTCTTT.

This clone was seen only a few times. The rearrangement links TRBV19 to TRBJ1-1; 7 nucleotides align to TRBD1. This CDR3 region has 15 residues. V shed 3 bases and J 2 bases; nucleotides not matched to a gene: 6. Germline lookup yields CDR1 LNHDA and CDR2 SQIVND (reference sequence). In DNA form, the CDR3 reads TGTGCCAGTAGTATTGCTGACAGGGTAAACACTGAAGCTTTCTTT. Encoded protein: CASSIADRVNTEAFF.

This rearrangement joins TRBV30 to TRBJ1-6; D remains unclear. The germline gives CDR1 GTSNPN, CDR2 SVGIG (reference sequence). Deletions cut 4 bases from V and 8 bases from J, with 15 bases between. The CDR3 runs to 14 residues. The CDR3 spells CAWNLAAGDSPLHF. CDR3 nucleotides: TGTGCCTGGAACCTGGCCGCCGGGGATTCACCCCTCCACTTT.

This clone was picked up a small number of times. This chain connects TRBV12-5 to TRBJ2-3; TRBD1 might be the D (6 bases). V was shortened by 1 base and J by 7 bases, with 12 bases between the two germline ends. The CDR3 sequence is 14 residues long. Germline loops: CDR1 LGHNT, CDR2 FRNRAP. The CDR3 DNA reads as TGTGCTAGTGGTTTGGAAACAGGGCCTCATACGCAGTATTTT. Encoded protein: CASGLETGPHTQYF. Variable domain in full (rest from reference TRBV12-5 and TRBJ2-3): DARVTQTPRHKVTEMGQEVTMRCQPILGHNTVFWYRQTMMQGLELLAYFRNRAPLDDSGMPKDRFSAEMPDATLATLKIQPSEPRDSAVYFCASGLETGPHTQYFGPGTRLTVL.

The gene calls are TRBV9 and TRBJ1-2; the D gene is possibly TRBD1 (6 bases). The germline V gene encodes CDR1 SGDLS and CDR2 YYNGEE. Trimming shortened V by 3 bases and J by 5 bases, and 20 bases separated the two germline ends. The CDR3 covers 16 residues. The DNA for the CDR3 is TGTGCCAGCAGCGCCCCCCTCGAAGCCAGGGGTTATGGCTACACCTTC. Residues: CASSAPLEARGYGYTF. Combining the CDR3 with reference TRBV9 and TRBJ1-2 gives the whole variable domain DSGVTQTPKHLITATGQRVTLRCSPRSGDLSVYWYQQSLDQGLQFLIQYYNGEERAKGNILERFSAQQFPDLHSELNLSSLELGDSALYFCASSAPLEARGYGYTFGSGTRLTVV.

V usage is TRBV5-1 and J usage is TRBJ2-1, with 7 bases that match TRBD1. The germline CDR1 and CDR2 sequences are SGHRS and YFSETQ. CDR3 length equals 14 residues. The V and J ends lost 4 bases and 6 bases, in that order; junction bases with no gene match: 7. This CDR3 reads CASSQGQSGNEQFF. In DNA, the CDR3 is TGCGCCAGCAGCCAGGGACAGTCAGGCAATGAGCAGTTCTTC. Full variable domain (missing parts from reference TRBV5-1 and TRBJ2-1): KAGVTQTPRYLIKTRGQQVTLSCSPISGHRSVSWYQQTPGQGLQFLFEYFSETQRNKGNFPGRFSGRQFSNSRSEMNVSTLELGDSALYLCASSQGQSGNEQFFGPGTRLTVL.

The genes are TRBV6-1 and TRBJ2-7, with D perhaps matching TRBD1 (6 bases). The CDR3 is 14 residues long. Trimming removed 1 base from V and 2 bases from J, with 9 bases in between. The V gene's germline CDR1 is MNHNS and CDR2 SASEGT. The CDR3 sequence: CASSEGQDTYEQYV. The CDR3 bases are TGTGCCAGCAGTGAAGGACAGGATACCTACGAGCAGTACGTC.

The chain joins TRBV6-5 to TRBJ2-3, with 8 nucleotides matching TRBD2. The CDR3 is 16 amino acids. J lost 4 bases, V lost 0 bases, and 6 bases had no gene match. Germline V CDR1 and CDR2: MNHEY, SVGAGI. CDR3 coding DNA: TGTGCCAGCAGTTACTCGAAATATAGCGGGGCAGATACGCAGTATTTT. As protein: CASSYSKYSGADTQYF.

The chain has TRBV14 and TRBJ2-1; 8 bases are a match to TRBD2. Germline V gene data show CDR1 as SGHDN and CDR2 as FVKESK. V shed 4 bases, J shed 3 bases, and the junction held 11 bases outside the gene matches. CDR3 length equals 17 residues. In DNA form, the CDR3 reads TGTGCCAGCAGCCCGCAACCGGGACTAGGAGACTACAATGAGCAGTTCTTC. It is translated as CASSPQPGLGDYNEQFF. Full variable domain (missing parts from reference TRBV14 and TRBJ2-1): EAGVTQFPSHSVIEKGQTVTLRCDPISGHDNLYWYRRVMGKEIKFLLHFVKESKQDESGMPNNRFLAERTGGTYSTLKVQPAELEDSGVYFCASSPQPGLGDYNEQFFGPGTRLTVL.

This rearrangement joins TRBV5-1 to TRBJ1-3; the D gene is possibly TRBD1 (6 bases). This CDR3 comprises 16 residues. From germline, CDR1 is SGHRS and CDR2 YFSETQ. V gave up 4 bases and J gave up 4 bases, with 18 bases separating them. The DNA of the CDR3 is TGCGCCAGCAGCAGAGACGGACAGAACCCAGGAAACACCATATATTTT. Translating it yields CASSRDGQNPGNTIYF.

The chain has TRBV2 and TRBJ2-1, with 9 bases fitting TRBD2. V lost 7 bases to trimming and J lost 11 bases; unmatched junction nucleotides: 12. The CDR3 is 14 residues long. CDR1 is SNHLY, CDR2 FYNNEI, per germline. In DNA form, the CDR3 reads TGTGCCAGCAAGGGGGCGGGAGGGGTGAGTCAGCAGTTCTTC. It is translated as CASKGAGGVSQQFF.

This chain uses TRBV18 with TRBJ2-7, with a weak D call TRBD1 (5 bases). V was clipped by 3 bases and J by 6 bases, with 15 bases between them. CDR1 and CDR2 (germline): KGHSH, LQKENI. The CDR3 spans 14 residues. The CDR3 nucleotides read TGTGCCAGCTCACCTGCGAATGCAGGGTCCGAGCAGTACGTC. Its protein is CASSPANAGSEQYV.